This TCR beta chain was obtained from a study of CD8 T cells in Susac syndrome. After extraction with the RNeasy kit, about 0.5 to 1 ug of the RNA was reverse transcribed using random hexamers. An immunoSEQ multiplex PCR generated amplified TCR beta CDR3 products spanning 54 Vbeta and 13 Jbeta. MiXCR, run by TCRdb on the immunoSEQ multiplex PCR reads, gives a single entry per CDR3 protein. Of 300,000 or so distinct CDR3 sequences listed, 92% are singletons. The sequenced material came from CD4+ T cells from PBMCs. The source is a human donor with multiple sclerosis.

Here the CDR3 reads CASSERDFSYEQYF. The DNA for the CDR3 is TGCGCCAGCAGTGAGAGGGACTTCTCCTACGAGCAGTACTTC. The chain links TRBV10-2 to TRBJ2-7; a possible D gene is TRBD2 (6 bases). V dropped 2 bases and J dropped 0 bases, with 8 bases sitting between them. This CDR3 contains 14 residues. Germline CDR1 and CDR2: WSHSY and SAAADI.